This T cell receptor beta chain was recorded in a study of blood T cell repertoires in COVID-19. Assay: immunoSEQ multiplex PCR; the TCRdb copy retains only in-frame clones and omits some. The table lists roughly 410,000 clones, about 88% of them singletons. Seattle's cohort entered during active infection and was followed longitudinally. The germline V gene encodes CDR1 LNHNV and CDR2 YYDKDF (reference sequence). With V trimmed by 6 bases and J by 3 bases, 18 bases remained unmatched. The CDR3 contains 19 residues. The chain uses TRBV15 and TRBJ1-3; TRBD1 matches at 9 bases. This clonotype originated in a woman aged 35 to 49 with COVID-19, enrolled during active disease. The sequencing input was peripheral blood. CDR3 residues: CATSPRPIRTGAGGNTIYF. DNA of the CDR3: TGTGCCACCAGTCCTCGGCCGATAAGGACAGGGGCGGGTGGAAACACCATATATTTT.